This T cell receptor (beta chain) was recorded in a study of T cells in localized non-small cell lung cancer. General study findings and limits: There was higher T cell clonality in uninvolved adjacent lung than in tumor, and it was highest there. Among blood samples, higher T cell density accompanied longer overall survival. Adjacent lung had a median roughly 60 of the 100 largest tumor clones. Sequence data derive from only one tumor region, so heterogeneity remains possible.

The table came from immunoSEQ multiplex PCR; TCRdb's copy has only in-frame clones and leaves some out. The data contain around 79,000 clones, around three quarters of them singletons. This CDR3 contains 16 residues. CDR1 and CDR2 from the germline V gene are SGHTA and FQGNSA. The V and J ends lost 0 bases and 3 bases respectively, with 9 bases between them. With regard to this clone: Its antigen is currently unknown.

The input for sequencing was PBMCs, taken before any cancer treatment. The source is a man aged 40 to 75 with stage II squamous cell lung carcinoma. The V call is TRBV7-2, the J call TRBJ1-6, with a tentative D call TRBD1 (5 bases). The CDR3, as DNA: TGTGCCAGCAGCTTAGCAGGACAACGCTATAATTCACCCCTCCACTTT. Protein sequence: CASSLAGQRYNSPLHF.